A single T cell receptor beta chain is shown here with its context. This record comes from a study of blood T cell repertoires in COVID-19. Repertoires were generated with immunoSEQ multiplex PCR, while TCRdb's copy carries only in-frame clones and drops some. The table lists under 150,000 clones, around 76% of them singletons. This CDR3 is 14 amino acids long. Trimming took 0 bases from V and 8 from J, leaving 8 bases between them. The V gene's germline CDR1 is SGHTA and CDR2 FQGNSA. The sample comprised peripheral blood. This sequence originates from a man older than 75 with acute or convalescent COVID-19. The rearrangement joins TRBV7-2 to TRBJ1-6, with D uncertain. The CDR3 spells CASSLALYYSPLHF. CDR3 nucleotide sequence: TGTGCCAGCAGCTTAGCCCTTTACTATTCACCCCTCCACTTT. Combining the CDR3 with reference TRBV7-2 and TRBJ1-6 gives the whole variable domain GAGVSQSPSNKVTEKGKDVELRCDPISGHTALYWYRQSLGQGLEFLIYFQGNSAPDKSGLPSDRFSAERTGGSVSTLTIQRTQQEDSAVYLCASSLALYYSPLHFGNGTRLTVT.